The 20 T cell receptor beta chains in this list originate from one sample, sequenced in a study of T cells after yellow fever vaccination. TCRdb redid the calling of the 5' RACE reads with MiXCR, one entry per CDR3 protein. The sample includes about 140,000 distinct CDR3 sequences, 6.6% of them seen just once. The input for sequencing was CD4+ T cells sorted from PBMCs, taken 10 days after the yellow fever booster vaccination. Source of these receptors: a man aged 25-45 years who received the YFV17D yellow fever vaccine.

This clonotype was seen many times. The rearrangement links TRBV5-6 to TRBJ2-3; possibly TRBD1 or TRBD2 for D (6 bases each). Germline assignment: CDR1 SGHDT and CDR2 YYEEEE. The CDR3 covers 14 residues. The V and J ends lost 4 bases and 6 bases respectively, with 15 bases between them. CDR3 DNA sequence: TGTGCCAGCAGCCGCGTGCGGAGGGGGGATACGCAGTATTTT. Its translation is CASSRVRRGDTQYF.

The chain couples TRBV7-2 to TRBJ2-2; D gene unclear. Germline V gene sequence: CDR1 SGHTA, CDR2 FQGNSA. V was clipped by 0 bases and J by 4 bases, with 9 bases between them. CDR3 length: 15 amino acids. CDR3 sequence reads: CASSLASVATGELFF. In DNA form, the CDR3 reads TGTGCCAGCAGCTTAGCGAGCGTAGCCACCGGGGAGCTGTTTTTT.

This clonotype has ten or more counts. V and J are TRBV30 and TRBJ1-5; the D gene is possibly TRBD1 (5 bases). The CDR3 length is 15 residues. CDR1 is GTSNPN, CDR2 SVGIG, per germline (reference sequence). Trimming removed 0 bases from V and 0 bases from J, with 9 bases in between. The CDR3 region is CAWSVGGYSNQPQHF. CDR3 nucleotides: TGTGCCTGGAGTGTCGGGGGGTATAGCAATCAGCCCCAGCATTTT.

This clonotype was picked up many times. The chain combines TRBV9 with TRBJ1-3; 10 nucleotides match TRBD1. The CDR3 consists of 17 residues. Germline V gene lookup returns CDR1 SGDLS and CDR2 YYNGEE. The V segment lost 4 bases and the J segment 0 bases; nucleotides outside the gene matches: 7. The CDR3 is CASSFRDRGSSGNTIYF. The CDR3 nucleotides read TGTGCCAGCAGCTTCCGGGACAGGGGATCCTCTGGAAACACCATATATTTT.

This clonotype has a count of ten or more. V and J are TRBV20-1 and TRBJ2-4; 8 nucleotides line up with TRBD1. The CDR3 runs to 13 residues. V shed 3 bases, J shed 8 bases, and the junction held 6 bases outside the gene matches. Germline CDR1 and CDR2: DFQATT and SNEGSKA (reference sequence). CDR3 in amino acids: CSASRGQVDIQYF. CDR3 bases: TGCAGTGCTAGTAGGGGACAGGTGGACATTCAGTACTTC.

This clonotype was seen at least ten times. The V gene is TRBV5-1, the J gene TRBJ2-2; a possible D gene is TRBD2 (5 bases). Trimming cost V 1 base and J 2 bases, with 12 bases left between them. The germline CDR1 and CDR2 sequences are SGHRS and YFSETQ. This CDR3 has 16 amino acids. CDR3 DNA sequence: TGCGCCAGCAGCTTGCAAGGGAGCCCTAACACCGGGGAGCTGTTTTTT. Translation gives CASSLQGSPNTGELFF.

This chain links TRBV10-3 with TRBJ1-5; 8 bases align to TRBD1. The CDR3 loop spans 17 amino acids. The ends lost 2 bases at V and 0 bases at J; junction bases unmatched: 6. The V gene's germline CDR1 is ENHRY and CDR2 SYGVKD. CDR3 residues: CAISEDRGANSNQPQHF. CDR3 in DNA: TGTGCCATCAGTGAGGACAGGGGCGCTAATAGCAATCAGCCCCAGCATTTT.

In its sample, this clonotype was seen a few times. The chain is built from TRBV4-3 and TRBJ1-4; D gene unclear. This CDR3 contains 16 residues. CDR1 and CDR2 (germline): LGHNA, YSLEER. V was shortened by 2 bases and J by 3 bases, with 13 bases between the two germline ends. The CDR3 sequence is CASSQTTGSANEKLFF. The CDR3 nucleotides are TGCGCCAGCAGCCAAACTACCGGGAGCGCTAATGAAAAACTGTTTTTT.

This clonotype was detected a few times. This chain links TRBV7-2 with TRBJ2-7; D is possibly TRBD1 (5 bases). This CDR3 contains 14 residues. The V end lost 3 bases, the J end lost 2 bases, and 11 bases lay between the germline ends. Germline V gene lookup returns CDR1 SGHTA and CDR2 FQGNSA. This chain's CDR3 is CASSFPGRAYEQYF. In DNA form, the CDR3 reads TGTGCCAGCAGCTTTCCGGGCAGGGCCTACGAGCAGTACTTC.

In its sample, this clonotype was seen many times. The chain uses TRBV7-9 and TRBJ2-7, with 8 bases aligning to TRBD2. The J segment lost 4 bases and the V segment lost 2 bases, leaving 1 base of the junction unmatched. Germline lookup yields CDR1 SEHNR and CDR2 FQNEAQ (reference sequence). The CDR3 consists of 13 residues. Here the CDR3 DNA reads TGTGCCAGCAGCTTAACTAGCGGATACGAGCAGTACTTC. Translated: CASSLTSGYEQYF.

At least ten counts were recorded for this clonotype. The chain recombines TRBV3-1 with TRBJ2-7; the D gene is possibly TRBD1 (6 bases). The CDR3 is 13 residues long. The germline V and J ends were trimmed by 4 bases and 6 bases, with 13 bases remaining between them. Germline loops: CDR1 LGHDT, CDR2 YNNKEL (reference sequence). The CDR3 DNA reads TGTGCCAGCAGCCGTTTTCAGGGGACCGAGCAGTACTTC. Translated: CASSRFQGTEQYF.

This sequence joins TRBV18 and TRBJ2-5, with 12 bases lining up with TRBD2. With 1 base clipped from V and 2 bases from J, the junction kept 8 bases outside the gene matches. Germline CDR1 reads KGHSH; CDR2 reads LQKENI. The CDR3 sequence is 18 residues long. As DNA, the CDR3 is TGTGCCAGCTCACCACGGACTAGCGGGGCCGAAATTCAAGAGACCCAGTACTTC. It codes for CASSPRTSGAEIQETQYF. Complete variable domain (other parts from reference TRBV18 and TRBJ2-5): NAGVMQNPRHLVRRRGQEARLRCSPMKGHSHVYWYRQLPEEGLKFMVYLQKENIIDESGMPKERFSAEFPKEGPSILRIQQVVRGDSAAYFCASSPRTSGAEIQETQYFGPGTRLLVL.

V gene TRBV4-3 combines with J gene TRBJ1-4; TRBD1 matches at 9 bases. The CDR3 sequence is 15 residues long. From germline, CDR1 is LGHNA and CDR2 YSLEER. Losses at the gene ends were 4 bases for V and 7 bases for J; bases not matched to a gene: 7. The CDR3 reads CASSPPGQGGEKLFF. The CDR3 DNA reads TGCGCCAGCAGCCCACCGGGACAGGGTGGTGAAAAACTGTTTTTT.

This clonotype came up many times. The rearrangement links TRBV9 to TRBJ2-2, with D perhaps matching TRBD2 (6 bases). From germline, CDR1 is SGDLS and CDR2 YYNGEE. With 4 bases removed from V and 7 bases from J, the gap between germline ends came to 14 bases. CDR3 length: 14 amino acids. DNA for the CDR3: TGTGCCAGCAGCCCCCTATCCGGGGGCGGGGAGCTGTTTTTT. It is translated as CASSPLSGGGELFF.

There are many counts of this clonotype. The chain is built from TRBV5-1 and TRBJ2-3, with D perhaps matching TRBD2 (5 bases). V was cut by 2 bases and J by 1 base, with 14 bases left in between. The germline V gene has CDR1 SGHRS and CDR2 YFSETQ. The CDR3 runs 16 residues. The CDR3 DNA is TGCGCCAGCAGCTTCGGCGGGTCATATGGCACAGATACGCAGTATTTT. It codes for CASSFGGSYGTDTQYF. Full variable domain (missing parts from reference TRBV5-1 and TRBJ2-3): KAGVTQTPRYLIKTRGQQVTLSCSPISGHRSVSWYQQTPGQGLQFLFEYFSETQRNKGNFPGRFSGRQFSNSRSEMNVSTLELGDSALYLCASSFGGSYGTDTQYFGPGTRLTVL.

This clonotype was observed a few times. The V gene is TRBV19, the J gene TRBJ2-4; D is unresolved. The CDR3 is made up of 15 amino acids. V was shortened by 3 bases and J by 7 bases, with 16 bases between the two germline ends. CDR1 and CDR2 (germline): LNHDA, SQIVND (reference sequence). The CDR3 DNA follows: TGTGCCAGTAGTATGGGCCTAGGGTTCGGGAACATTCAGTACTTC. Encoded protein: CASSMGLGFGNIQYF.

This clonotype was recorded a few times. CDR3 sequence reads: CAWSDREQPQHF. The CDR3 DNA is TGTGCCTGGAGTGATCGAGAACAGCCCCAGCATTTT. The J gene is TRBJ1-5, the V gene TRBV30; D remains ambiguous. In germline, CDR1 is GTSNPN, CDR2 SVGIG (reference sequence). With 1 base removed from V and 7 bases from J, the gap between germline ends came to 8 bases. There are 12 residues in the CDR3.

This clonotype was observed a few times. The CDR3, as DNA: TGTGCCAGCTCAACCACCACGGTACCCGAGCAGTACTTC. It is translated as CASSTTTVPEQYF. The chain links TRBV18 to TRBJ2-7; D is ambiguous. CDR1 and CDR2 (germline): KGHSH, LQKENI. V was clipped by 5 bases and J by 6 bases, with 14 bases between them. The CDR3 is 13 amino acids.

The sample holds many counts of this clonotype. The chain couples TRBV12-3 or TRBV12-4 to TRBJ1-5, with a weak D call TRBD1 (5 bases). The CDR3 covers 16 residues. Trimming took off 5 bases at V and 1 base at J, with 15 bases between the two ends. The CDR3 coding sequence is TGTGCCAGCAGTCCCTCGGGGGGTTGGAGCAATCAGCCCCAGCATTTT. It translates to CASSPSGGWSNQPQHF.

This clonotype was seen many times. The chain recombines TRBV19 with TRBJ2-4; D not resolved. Between the trimmed V and J ends, which lost 6 bases and 7 bases, there was a span of 10 bases. Germline CDR1 is LNHDA and CDR2 is SQIVND (reference sequence). CDR3 length equals 12 residues. This CDR3 is CASSDQVNIQYF. The DNA for the CDR3 is TGTGCCAGTAGCGACCAGGTGAACATTCAGTACTTC.